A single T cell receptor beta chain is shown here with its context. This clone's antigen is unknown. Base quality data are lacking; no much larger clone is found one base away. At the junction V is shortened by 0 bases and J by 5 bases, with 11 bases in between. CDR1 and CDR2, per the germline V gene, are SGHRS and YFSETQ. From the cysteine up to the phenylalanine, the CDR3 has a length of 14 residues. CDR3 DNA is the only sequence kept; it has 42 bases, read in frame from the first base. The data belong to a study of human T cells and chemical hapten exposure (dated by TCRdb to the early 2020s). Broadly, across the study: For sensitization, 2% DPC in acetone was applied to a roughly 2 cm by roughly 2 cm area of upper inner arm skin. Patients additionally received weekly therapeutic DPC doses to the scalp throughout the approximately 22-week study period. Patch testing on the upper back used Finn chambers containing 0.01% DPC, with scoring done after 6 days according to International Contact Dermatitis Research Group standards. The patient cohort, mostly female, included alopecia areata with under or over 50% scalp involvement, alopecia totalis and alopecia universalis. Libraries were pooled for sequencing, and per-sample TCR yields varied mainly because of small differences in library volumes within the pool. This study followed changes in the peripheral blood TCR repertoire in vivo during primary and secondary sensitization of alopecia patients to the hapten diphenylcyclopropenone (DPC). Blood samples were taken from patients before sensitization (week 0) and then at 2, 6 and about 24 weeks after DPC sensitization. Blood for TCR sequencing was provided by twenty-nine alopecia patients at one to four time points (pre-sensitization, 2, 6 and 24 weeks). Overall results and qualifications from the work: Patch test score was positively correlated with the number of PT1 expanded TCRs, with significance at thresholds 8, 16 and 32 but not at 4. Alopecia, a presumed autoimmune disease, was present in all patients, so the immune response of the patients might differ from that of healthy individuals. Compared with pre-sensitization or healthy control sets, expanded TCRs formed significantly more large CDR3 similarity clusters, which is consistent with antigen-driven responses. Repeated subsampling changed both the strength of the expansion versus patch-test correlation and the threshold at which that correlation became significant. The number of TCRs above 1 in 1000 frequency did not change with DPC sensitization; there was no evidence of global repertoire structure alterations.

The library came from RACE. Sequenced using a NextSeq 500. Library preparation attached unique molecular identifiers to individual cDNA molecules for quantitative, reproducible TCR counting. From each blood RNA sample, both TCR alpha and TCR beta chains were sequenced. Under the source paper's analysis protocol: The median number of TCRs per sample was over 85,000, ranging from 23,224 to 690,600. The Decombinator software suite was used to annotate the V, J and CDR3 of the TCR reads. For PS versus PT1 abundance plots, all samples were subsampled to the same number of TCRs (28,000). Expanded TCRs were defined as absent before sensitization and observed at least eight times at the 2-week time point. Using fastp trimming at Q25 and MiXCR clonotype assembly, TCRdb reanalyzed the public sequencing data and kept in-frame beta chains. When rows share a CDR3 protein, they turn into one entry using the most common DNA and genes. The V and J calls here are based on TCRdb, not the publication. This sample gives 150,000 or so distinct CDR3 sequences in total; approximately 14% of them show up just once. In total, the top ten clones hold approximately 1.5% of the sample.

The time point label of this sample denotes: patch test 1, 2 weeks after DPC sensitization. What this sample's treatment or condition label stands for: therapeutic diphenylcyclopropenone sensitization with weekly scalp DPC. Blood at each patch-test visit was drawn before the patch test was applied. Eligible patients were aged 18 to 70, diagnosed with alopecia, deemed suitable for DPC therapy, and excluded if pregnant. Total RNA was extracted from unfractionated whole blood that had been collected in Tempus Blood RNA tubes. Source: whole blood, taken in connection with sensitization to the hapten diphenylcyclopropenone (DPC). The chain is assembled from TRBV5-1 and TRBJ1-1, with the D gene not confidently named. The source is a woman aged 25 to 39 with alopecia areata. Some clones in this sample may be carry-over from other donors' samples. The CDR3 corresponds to CASSLGGEVTEAFF. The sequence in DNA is TGCGCCAGCAGCTTGGGAGGCGAAGTTACTGAAGCTTTCTTT.